These 18 T cell receptor beta chains came from one sample sequenced in a study of blood T cell repertoires in COVID-19 (TCRdb year 2020). Library preparation employed the immunoSEQ multiplex PCR assay. TCRdb obtained this table from immuneACCESS and retained in-frame rearrangements with V and J assigned. These tables miss some clones; where compared with another copy, unresolved V genes account for less than half of the shortfall, and the remainder is unexplained. Recorded for this sample are almost 200,000 clones; roughly 90% of them occurred a single time. 0.6% to 0.9% of the sample belongs to the ten largest clones. Material: peripheral blood. The receptors originated from a woman in her seventies with acute or convalescent COVID-19.

The rearrangement joins TRBV7-2 to TRBJ2-1; 7 bases align to TRBD2. The CDR3 is 14 amino acids. Germline V lookup: CDR1 SGHTA, CDR2 FQGNSA. J was trimmed by 4 bases and V by 5 bases; bases with no gene match: 5. The CDR3 reads CASSPSGTYNEQFF. The CDR3 nucleotides are TGTGCCAGCAGCCCCAGCGGGACGTACAATGAGCAGTTCTTC.

The chain uses TRBV3-1 (or the pseudogene TRBV3-2) and TRBJ2-7; 9 bases line up with TRBD1. There are 14 residues in the CDR3. J was trimmed by 5 bases and V by 4 bases; bases with no gene match: 6. Germline CDR1 LGHDT, CDR2 YNNKEL (reference sequence). The CDR3 DNA sequence: TGTGCCAGCAGCCGCCGGGACAGGGAGGACGAGCAGTACTTC. Amino acids: CASSRRDREDEQYF.

The rearrangement links TRBV2 to TRBJ1-2, with 7 bases matching TRBD1. The CDR3 is 13 amino acids. V lost 10 bases and J lost 4; bases outside the gene matches: 9. CDR1 is SNHLY, CDR2 FYNNEI, per germline. CDR3 sequence: CATNPAGGYGYTF. CDR3 sequence (DNA): TGTGCCACCAACCCCGCAGGGGGCTATGGCTACACCTTC.

This chain connects TRBV9 to TRBJ2-2; 7 nucleotides align to TRBD1. CDR3 size: 16 residues. Germline V CDR1 and CDR2: SGDLS, YYNGEE. Trimming at V came to 4 bases and at J to 0 bases, leaving 6 bases not matched to a gene. The CDR3 nucleotides are TGTGCCAGCAGCCGACAAGGGGGCGCGAACACCGGGGAGCTGTTTTTT. As protein: CASSRQGGANTGELFF.

The V gene is TRBV7-9, the J gene TRBJ2-1; D gene uncertain. Trimming left V 5 bases short and J 4 bases short, with 3 bases between. Germline CDR1 and CDR2: SEHNR and FQNEAQ (reference sequence). The CDR3 covers 11 residues. In DNA, the CDR3 is TGTGCCAGCAGCCGTTACAATGAGCAGTTCTTC. Its protein is CASSRYNEQFF. Complete variable domain (other parts from reference TRBV7-9 and TRBJ2-1): DTGVSQNPRHKITKRGQNVTFRCDPISEHNRLYWYRQTLGQGPEFLTYFQNEAQLEKSRLLSDRFSAERPKGSFSTLEIQRTEQGDSAMYLCASSRYNEQFFGPGTRLTVL.

In this sample, this clone turned up a few times. The chain joins TRBV4-3 to TRBJ1-4, with D perhaps TRBD1 (5 bases). Germline V gives CDR1 LGHNA, CDR2 YSLEER. The CDR3 is made up of 16 amino acids. The V end was cut by 0 bases, the J end by 3 bases, with 11 bases between. The CDR3 sequence: CASSQDNGGANEKLFF. The CDR3 nucleotides read TGCGCCAGCAGCCAAGATAATGGGGGGGCTAATGAAAAACTGTTTTTT.

This clone was seen more than once but under ten times. The rearrangement uses TRBV7-3 and TRBJ2-1; TRBD2 aligns across 9 bases. The V segment lost 5 bases and the J segment 6 bases; nucleotides outside the gene matches: 2. The CDR3 runs 13 residues. CDR1 and CDR2 (germline): SGHTA, FQGTGA. This CDR3 is CASSLSGGNEQFF. CDR3 nucleotide sequence: TGTGCCAGCAGCCTTAGCGGGGGCAATGAGCAGTTCTTC.

The chain couples TRBV24-1 to TRBJ2-3, with D hard to call. The CDR3 consists of 14 residues. The V gene lost 9 bases and the J gene lost 5 bases, with 17 bases spanning the gap. Germline assignment: CDR1 KGHDR and CDR2 SFDVKD. CDR3 DNA sequence: TGTGCCACCTCCAAACCGGGTCTAGGAGATACGCAGTATTTT. This gives the protein CATSKPGLGDTQYF.

The rearrangement joins TRBV3-1 (or the pseudogene TRBV3-2) to TRBJ2-1; the match to TRBD1 covers 8 bases. Germline V gene data show CDR1 as LGHDT and CDR2 as YNNKEL (reference sequence). J was trimmed by 6 bases and V by 9 bases; bases with no gene match: 7. The CDR3 covers 13 residues. In DNA, the CDR3 is TGTGCCAGTACAGGGGGATGGCGCAATGAGCAGTTCTTC. Its translation is CASTGGWRNEQFF.

This rearrangement joins TRBV2 to TRBJ2-7; 12 nucleotides line up with TRBD1. The V and J ends lost 8 bases and 6 bases, in that order; junction bases with no gene match: 8. Germline V CDR1 and CDR2: SNHLY, FYNNEI. This CDR3 has 14 amino acids. This CDR3 is CASSEWDRGPEQYF. The DNA of the CDR3 is TGTGCCAGCTCCGAGTGGGACAGGGGGCCCGAGCAGTACTTC.

The genes are TRBV7-2 and TRBJ2-7, with 7 bases that match TRBD1. The germline gives CDR1 SGHTA, CDR2 FQGNSA. The length of the CDR3 is 15 residues. Trimming at V came to 2 bases and at J to 4 bases, leaving 8 bases not matched to a gene. The CDR3 sequence is CASSLQIGGTYEQYF. The CDR3 DNA follows: TGTGCCAGCAGCTTACAGATAGGGGGCACATACGAGCAGTACTTC.

V is TRBV5-5 and J is TRBJ2-7; weak D call: TRBD2 (5 bases). V was shortened by 0 bases and J by 0 bases, with 10 bases between the two germline ends. The CDR3 runs 15 residues. Per the germline V gene, CDR1 is SGHKS and CDR2 is YYEKEE (reference sequence). This chain's CDR3 is CASSLGSLASYEQYF. The CDR3 nucleotides are TGTGCCAGCAGCTTGGGATCCCTAGCCTCCTACGAGCAGTACTTC. Full variable domain (remainder filled in from reference TRBV5-5 and TRBJ2-7): DAGVTQSPTHLIKTRGQQVTLRCSPISGHKSVSWYQQVLGQGPQFIFQYYEKEERGRGNFPDRFSARQFPNYSSELNVNALLLGDSALYLCASSLGSLASYEQYFGPGTRLTVT.

This clone was detected a few times. This chain links TRBV7-9 with TRBJ1-2; D might be TRBD1 (6 bases). The CDR3 covers 15 residues. V was clipped by 5 bases and J by 7 bases, with 20 bases between them. Germline V gives CDR1 SEHNR, CDR2 FQNEAQ (reference sequence). CDR3 DNA: TGTGCCAGCAGCCCACCGACAGGTCCTGCTGGTGGCTACACCTTC. This codes for CASSPPTGPAGGYTF. Based on the CDR3 plus reference TRBV7-9 and TRBJ1-2, the full variable domain is DTGVSQNPRHKITKRGQNVTFRCDPISEHNRLYWYRQTLGQGPEFLTYFQNEAQLEKSRLLSDRFSAERPKGSFSTLEIQRTEQGDSAMYLCASSPPTGPAGGYTFGSGTRLTVV.

This clone was picked up a small number of times. This chain links TRBV6-4 with TRBJ1-6, with D unresolved. The CDR3 sequence is 15 residues long. The germline gives CDR1 MRHNA, CDR2 SNTAGT. The V end lost 4 bases, the J end lost 7 bases, and 14 bases lay between the germline ends. CDR3 residues: CASSADGSGNSPLHF. CDR3 nucleotides: TGTGCCAGCAGTGCTGATGGGAGTGGGAATTCACCCCTCCACTTT.

The V and J genes are TRBV5-1 and TRBJ1-2; 7 bases map to TRBD1. The CDR3 has 13 residues. Germline V lookup: CDR1 SGHRS, CDR2 YFSETQ. V lost 4 bases and J lost 4; bases outside the gene matches: 4. The CDR3 nucleotides read TGCGCCAGCAGCACCGGGACAGCCTATGGCTACACCTTC. This translates into CASSTGTAYGYTF. Drawing the rest from reference TRBV5-1 and TRBJ1-2, the complete variable domain is KAGVTQTPRYLIKTRGQQVTLSCSPISGHRSVSWYQQTPGQGLQFLFEYFSETQRNKGNFPGRFSGRQFSNSRSEMNVSTLELGDSALYLCASSTGTAYGYTFGSGTRLTVV.

The chain couples TRBV7-9 to TRBJ1-1; no firm D call. Trimming shortened V by 3 bases and J by 0 bases, and 8 bases separated the two germline ends. The CDR3 consists of 14 residues. The germline gives CDR1 SEHNR, CDR2 FQNEAQ (reference sequence). The chain's CDR3 is CASSFGQLNTEAFF. The DNA of the CDR3 is TGTGCCAGCAGCTTTGGCCAGTTGAACACTGAAGCTTTCTTT. Filled out from reference TRBV7-9 and TRBJ1-1, the complete variable domain reads DTGVSQNPRHKITKRGQNVTFRCDPISEHNRLYWYRQTLGQGPEFLTYFQNEAQLEKSRLLSDRFSAERPKGSFSTLEIQRTEQGDSAMYLCASSFGQLNTEAFFGQGTRLTVV.

This clone was seen once. V and J are TRBV19 and TRBJ2-7; TRBD1 agrees at 8 bases. CDR1 and CDR2 from the germline V gene are LNHDA and SQIVND (reference sequence). The CDR3 extends over 16 amino acids. V shed 5 bases and J 4 bases; nucleotides not matched to a gene: 13. CDR3 DNA sequence: TGTGCCAGTAGTCCCATCGGACAGGGCGGTTTATACGAGCAGTACTTC. Its translation is CASSPIGQGGLYEQYF.

The chain uses TRBV4-3 and TRBJ2-1; D gene unclear. The CDR3 loop spans 15 amino acids. Germline CDR1 and CDR2: LGHNA and YSLEER. V dropped 0 bases and J dropped 6 bases, with 12 bases sitting between them. CDR3 region: CASSQDDGSGNEQFF. CDR3 sequence (DNA): TGCGCCAGCAGCCAAGATGATGGGTCGGGCAATGAGCAGTTCTTC.